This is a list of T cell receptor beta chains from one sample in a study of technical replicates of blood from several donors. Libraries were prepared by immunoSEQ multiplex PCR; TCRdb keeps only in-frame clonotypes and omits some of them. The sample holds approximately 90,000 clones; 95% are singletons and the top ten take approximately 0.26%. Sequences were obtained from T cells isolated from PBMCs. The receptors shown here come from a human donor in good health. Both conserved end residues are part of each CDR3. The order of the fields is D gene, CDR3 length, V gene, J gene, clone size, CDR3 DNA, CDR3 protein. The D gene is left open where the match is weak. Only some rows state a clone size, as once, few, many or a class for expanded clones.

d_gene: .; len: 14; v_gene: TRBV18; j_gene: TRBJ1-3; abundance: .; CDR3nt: TGTGCCAGCTCCAAGACAGTCTCTGGAAACACCATATATTTT; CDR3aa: CASSKTVSGNTIYF
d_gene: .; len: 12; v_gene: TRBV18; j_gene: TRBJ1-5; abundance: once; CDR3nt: TGTGCCAGCTCATCAGGCAATCAGCCCCAGCATTTT; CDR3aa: CASSSGNQPQHF
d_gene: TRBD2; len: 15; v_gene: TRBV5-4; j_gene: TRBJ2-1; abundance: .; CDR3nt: TGTGCCAGCAGCCCACCAACTAGCGGGGGGGCCGGACAGTTCTTC; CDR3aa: CASSPPTSGGAGQFF
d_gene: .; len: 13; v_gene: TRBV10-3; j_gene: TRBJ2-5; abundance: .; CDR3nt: TGTGCCATCTCGCGGGTGGGTGAAGAGACCCAGTACTTC; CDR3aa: CAISRVGEETQYF
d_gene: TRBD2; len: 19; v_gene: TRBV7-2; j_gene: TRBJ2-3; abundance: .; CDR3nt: TGTGCCAGCAGCTTATTCGGACTCGATCCAGCGGGAGTTGAAGATACGCAGTATTTT; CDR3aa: CASSLFGLDPAGVEDTQYF
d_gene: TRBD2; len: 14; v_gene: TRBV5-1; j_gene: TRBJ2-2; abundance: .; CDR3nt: TGCGCCAGCACCGGGACTAGCGACGCCGGGGAGCTGTTTTTT; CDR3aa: CASTGTSDAGELFF
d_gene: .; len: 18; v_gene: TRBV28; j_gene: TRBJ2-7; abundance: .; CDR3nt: TGTGCCAGCTGTCGGGGGGATCGGGGGACAATGGGTCCATACGAGCAGTACTTC; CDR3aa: CASCRGDRGTMGPYEQYF
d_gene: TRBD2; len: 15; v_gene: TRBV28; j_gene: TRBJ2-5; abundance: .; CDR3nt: TGTGCCAGCAGTACAACACTAGCGGCCCAAGAGACCCAGTACTTC; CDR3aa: CASSTTLAAQETQYF
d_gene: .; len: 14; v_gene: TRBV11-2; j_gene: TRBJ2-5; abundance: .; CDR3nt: TGTGCCAGCAGCTCGGAAAACCGGGGGGAGACCCAGTACTTC; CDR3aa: CASSSENRGETQYF
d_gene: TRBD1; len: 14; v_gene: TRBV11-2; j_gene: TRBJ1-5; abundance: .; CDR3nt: TGTGCCAGCAGCTCCGGGACAGGGCGTCAGCCCCAGCATTTT; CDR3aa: CASSSGTGRQPQHF
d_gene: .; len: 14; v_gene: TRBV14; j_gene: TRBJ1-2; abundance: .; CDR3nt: TGTGCCAGCAGCCAAGATGCCAGGGCCTATGGCTACACCTTC; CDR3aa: CASSQDARAYGYTF
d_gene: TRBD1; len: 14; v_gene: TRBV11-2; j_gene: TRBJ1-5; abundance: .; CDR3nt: TGTGCCAGCAGCACAGGGGATAGCAATCAGCCCCAGCATTTT; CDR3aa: CASSTGDSNQPQHF
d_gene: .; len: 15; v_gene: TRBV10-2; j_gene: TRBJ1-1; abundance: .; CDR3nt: TGCGCCAGCAGTGAGAGTCTCACCGGGAACACTGAAGCTTTCTTT; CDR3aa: CASSESLTGNTEAFF
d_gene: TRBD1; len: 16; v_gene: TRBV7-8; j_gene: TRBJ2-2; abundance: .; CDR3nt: TGTGCCAGCAGCCACGCCGGGACAGGGGTTGCCGGGGAGCTGTTTTTT; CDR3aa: CASSHAGTGVAGELFF
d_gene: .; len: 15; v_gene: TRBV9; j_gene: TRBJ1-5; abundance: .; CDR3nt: TGTGCCAGCAGTGAACAGGGTTATAGCAATCAGCCCCAGCATTTT; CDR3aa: CASSEQGYSNQPQHF
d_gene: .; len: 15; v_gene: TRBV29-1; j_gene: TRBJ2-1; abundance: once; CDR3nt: TGCAGCGTAGACAAAAGTAGGACTTGGAACAATGAGCAGTTCTTC; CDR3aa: CSVDKSRTWNNEQFF
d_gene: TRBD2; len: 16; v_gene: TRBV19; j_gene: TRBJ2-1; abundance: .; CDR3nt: TGTGCCAGTAGTAACACAGGGCTAGCGGGGTACAATGAGCAGTTCTTC; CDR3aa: CASSNTGLAGYNEQFF
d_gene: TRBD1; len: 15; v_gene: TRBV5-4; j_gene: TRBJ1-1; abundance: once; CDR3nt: TGTGCCAGCAGCTTCAGGGGGGCCTCAAAAACTGAAGCTTTCTTT; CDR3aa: CASSFRGASKTEAFF
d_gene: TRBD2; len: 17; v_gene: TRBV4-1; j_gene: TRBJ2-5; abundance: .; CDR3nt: TGCGCCAGCAGCCAAGATTGGCTAGCGGGAGGCCAAGAGACCCAGTACTTC; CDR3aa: CASSQDWLAGGQETQYF
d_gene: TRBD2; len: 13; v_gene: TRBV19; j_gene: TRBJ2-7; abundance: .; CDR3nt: TGTGCCAGTAACCCGGGACTAGATTACGAGCAGTACTTC; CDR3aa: CASNPGLDYEQYF
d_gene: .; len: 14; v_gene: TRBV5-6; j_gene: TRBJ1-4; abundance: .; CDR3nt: TGTGCCAGCAGCTCGACTTACAATAATGAAAAACTGTTTTTT; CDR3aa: CASSSTYNNEKLFF
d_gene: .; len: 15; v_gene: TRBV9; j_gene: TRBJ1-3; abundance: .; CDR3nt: TGTGCCAGCAGCTTCGACACGACCACGGGAAACACCATATATTTT; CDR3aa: CASSFDTTTGNTIYF
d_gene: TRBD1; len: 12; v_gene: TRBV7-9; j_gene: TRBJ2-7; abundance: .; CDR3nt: TGTGCCAGCAGCTTTGCAACAGGGGTAGAGTACTTC; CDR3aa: CASSFATGVEYF
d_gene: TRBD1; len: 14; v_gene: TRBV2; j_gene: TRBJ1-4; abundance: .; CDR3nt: TGTGCCAGCAAACGGGACAGGGATAATGAAAAACTGTTTTTT; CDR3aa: CASKRDRDNEKLFF
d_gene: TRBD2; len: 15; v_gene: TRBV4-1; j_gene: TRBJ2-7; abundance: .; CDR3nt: TGCGCCAGCAGCCAAGAGGGGACTACCTACTACGAGCAGTACTTC; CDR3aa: CASSQEGTTYYEQYF
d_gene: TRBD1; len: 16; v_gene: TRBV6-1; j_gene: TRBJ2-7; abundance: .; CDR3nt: TGTGCCAGCAGTGAAGTTTTCTGGACAGGATACTACGAGCAGTACTTC; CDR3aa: CASSEVFWTGYYEQYF
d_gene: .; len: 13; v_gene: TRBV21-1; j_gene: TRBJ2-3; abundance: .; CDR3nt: TGTGCCAGCAATACCGGGAGAACAGATACGCAGTATTTT; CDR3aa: CASNTGRTDTQYF
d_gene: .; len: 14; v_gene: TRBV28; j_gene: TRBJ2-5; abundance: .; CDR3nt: TGTGCCAGCAGTTTAATAGGGAGCCAAGAGACCCAGTACTTC; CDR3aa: CASSLIGSQETQYF
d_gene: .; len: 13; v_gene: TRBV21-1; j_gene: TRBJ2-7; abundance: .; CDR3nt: TGTGCCGAAAAACAGGGCAGCAGCTACGAGCAGTACTTC; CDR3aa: CAEKQGSSYEQYF
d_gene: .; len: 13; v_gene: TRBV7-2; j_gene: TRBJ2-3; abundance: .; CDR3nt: TGTGCCAGCAGCCCACTGGTGTCTTGGACGCAGTATTTT; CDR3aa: CASSPLVSWTQYF
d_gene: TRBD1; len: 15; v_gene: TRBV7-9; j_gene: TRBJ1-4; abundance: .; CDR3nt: TGTGCCAGCAGCTTATTGGGGACAGGGAATGAAAAACTGTTTTTT; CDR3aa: CASSLLGTGNEKLFF
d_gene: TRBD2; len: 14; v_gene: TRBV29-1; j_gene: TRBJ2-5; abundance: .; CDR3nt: TGCAGCGTTGGAGGGTCTAGCGGACAAGAGACCCAGTACTTC; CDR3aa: CSVGGSSGQETQYF
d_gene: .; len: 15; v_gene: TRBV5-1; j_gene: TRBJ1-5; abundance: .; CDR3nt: TGCGCCAGCAGCTTGGAGGGACAAAGCAATCAGCCCCAGCATTTT; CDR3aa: CASSLEGQSNQPQHF
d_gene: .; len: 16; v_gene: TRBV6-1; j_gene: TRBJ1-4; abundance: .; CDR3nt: TGTGCCAGCAGTGCAACCCACAGGGCAACTAATGAAAAACTGTTTTTT; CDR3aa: CASSATHRATNEKLFF
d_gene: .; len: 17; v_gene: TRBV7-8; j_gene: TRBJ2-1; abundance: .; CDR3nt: TGTGCCAGCAGCGACTTAGCCCCGGCCGTTAATGACAATGAGCAGTTCTTC; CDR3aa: CASSDLAPAVNDNEQFF
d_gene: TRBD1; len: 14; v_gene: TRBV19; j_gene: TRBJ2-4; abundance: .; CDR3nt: TGTGCCAGTAGTATACCTAGGGGGCAGGACATTCAGTACTTC; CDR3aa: CASSIPRGQDIQYF
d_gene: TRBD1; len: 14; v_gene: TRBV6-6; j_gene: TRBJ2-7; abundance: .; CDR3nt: TGTGCCAGCAGTCAGGACAGGGGAACCTACGAGCAGTACTTC; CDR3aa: CASSQDRGTYEQYF
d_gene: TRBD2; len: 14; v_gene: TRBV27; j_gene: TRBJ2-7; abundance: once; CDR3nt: TGTGCCAGCAGTCGACTAGCGGGAGCCTACGAGCAGTACTTC; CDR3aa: CASSRLAGAYEQYF
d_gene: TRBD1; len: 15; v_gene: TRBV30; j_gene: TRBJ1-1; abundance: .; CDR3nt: TGTGCCTGGAGTCCCTCGGACAGGGAATGGACTGAAGCTTTCTTT; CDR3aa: CAWSPSDREWTEAFF
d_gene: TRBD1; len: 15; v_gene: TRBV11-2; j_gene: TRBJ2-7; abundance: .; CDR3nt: TGTGCCAGCAGCTTAGATCCGGGACAGCCCTACGAGCAGTACTTC; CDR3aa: CASSLDPGQPYEQYF
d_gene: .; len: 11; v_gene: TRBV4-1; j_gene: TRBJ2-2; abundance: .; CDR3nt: TGCGCCAGCAGCCTCCACGGGGAGCTGTTTTTT; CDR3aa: CASSLHGELFF
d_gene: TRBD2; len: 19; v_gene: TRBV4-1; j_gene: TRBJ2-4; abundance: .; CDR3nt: TGCGCCAGCAGCCAAGCTGCGGATGGACTAGCTGTAGCCAAAAACATTCAGTACTTC; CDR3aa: CASSQAADGLAVAKNIQYF